This TCR beta chain was retrieved from a study of T cell responses to AZD1222 COVID-19 vaccine (dated by TCRdb to the early 2020s). Turning to the overall study: Because spike-specific TCR depth and breadth did not differ between the two schedules, AZD1222 recipients who got a second dose at roughly 4 weeks were pooled with those who got a second dose at roughly 12 weeks. TCR sequencing was performed for about 250 trial participants, of whom about 200 were given two doses of AZD1222 and some 26 were given two doses of MenACWY control vaccine. Enrollment into the trials was organized by age into subgroups of 18-55, 56-69 and 70-plus years, and those subgroups contained roughly 150, 30 and 60 TCR-sequenced participants, respectively.

The time point tag for this specimen amounts to: baseline before first vaccination. Vaccinee samples were obtained from the UK trials COV001 and COV002, which included a single-blind randomized controlled phase 2/3 trial of AZD1222 (ChAdOx1 nCoV-19) in healthy adults. Trial participant PBMC samples were collected at day 0 and day 28 after the second dose for TCRbeta chain sequencing. Inclusive of the bounding cysteine and phenylalanine, the CDR3 is 15 residues long. Only the CDR3 part of the read is kept: 45 bases, read in frame from the first base. The germline V gene provides CDR1 MDHEN and CDR2 SYDVKM. V gives up 5 bases and J gives up 9 bases, and the segment between their germline ends measures 20 bases. General study outcomes and caveats: No day 14 peak-response samples were available, so repertoires were characterized only after the peak T cell response. Spike-specific TCR breadth and depth rose significantly after two AZD1222 doses compared with day 0 and with MenACWY recipients. Conclusions about previously exposed vaccinees are limited because only a handful of AZD1222 recipients were SARS-CoV-2 seropositive at baseline. The whole spike protein was spanned by vaccine-associated CD4 TCRs, and dominant responses were seen in regions 160-218 and 743-854. Nearly half of unique spike-specific TCRs reportedly recognized epitopes outside regions mutated in the B.1.351 and B.1.1.7 variants. The 56-69-year group was small, and its depth increase did not reach significance, likely because of low power. Participants were mostly white British and included more females than males, and it was suggested by the authors that clonal diversity may have been underestimated.

The CDR3 regions of human TCRbeta chains were analyzed by immunosequencing. The authors' analysis ran thus. TCRs in the repertoires were matched against a reference library of SARS-CoV-2-specific TCRs that had been generated with the MIRA antigen-specificity platform. Breadth meant the fraction of unique TCRs that were SARS-CoV-2-associated, whereas depth meant the fraction of total T cells that were SARS-CoV-2-associated. Using the MIRA data, each spike-specific TCR was mapped to the spike region that the TCR reacts to and placed in a CD4 or CD8 class. Log10-transformed breadth and depth values were compared by one-way ANOVA with Sidak's multiple comparisons tests. The table was pulled from immuneACCESS by TCRdb, which kept in-frame rearrangements only. Such tables lose some clones; where checked, under half of the loss comes from unresolved V genes, and the rest has no known cause. V and J calls and clone size are those listed in that table; D and trimming were worked out from the DNA. The sample table holds about 96,000 clones, of which under 90% were seen once. The ten largest make up 26% of the sample.

For this clone: This clone's antigen is unknown. No clone much larger than this one lies a single base away; base qualities are absent.

This TCR was sampled from an adult in good health. The specimen comprised peripheral blood, sampled on day 0 of AZD1222 vaccination. The chain employs TRBV28 and TRBJ2-1; tentative D gene TRBD1, with 8 bases matching. The CDR3 loop reads CASSPNGLDRGEQFF. The DNA reads as follows: TGTGCCAGCAGTCCGAACGGACTAGACAGGGGTGAGCAGTTCTTC.